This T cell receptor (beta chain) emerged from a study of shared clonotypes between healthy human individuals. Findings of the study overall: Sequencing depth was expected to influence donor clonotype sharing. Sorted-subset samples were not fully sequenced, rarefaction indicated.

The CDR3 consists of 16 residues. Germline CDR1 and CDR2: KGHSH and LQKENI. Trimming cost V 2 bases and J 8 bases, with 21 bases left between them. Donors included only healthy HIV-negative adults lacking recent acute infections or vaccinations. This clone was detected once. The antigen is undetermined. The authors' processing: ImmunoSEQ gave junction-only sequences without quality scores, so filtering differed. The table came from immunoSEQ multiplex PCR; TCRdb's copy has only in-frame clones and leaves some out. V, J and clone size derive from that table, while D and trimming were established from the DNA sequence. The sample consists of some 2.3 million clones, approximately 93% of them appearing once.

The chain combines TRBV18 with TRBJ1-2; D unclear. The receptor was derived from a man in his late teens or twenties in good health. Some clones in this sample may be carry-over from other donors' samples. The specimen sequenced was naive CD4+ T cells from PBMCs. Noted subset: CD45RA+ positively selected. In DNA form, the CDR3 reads TGTGCCAGCTCACCATTTACGGACCCCAAAACTCGGGGCTACACCTTC. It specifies CASSPFTDPKTRGYTF.